A single sample gave rise to the 12 T cell receptor beta chains below, sequenced in a study of T cells after yellow fever vaccination. TCRdb re-derived calls from the 5' RACE reads in MiXCR, one entry per CDR3 protein. Of 350,000 or so distinct CDR3 sequences in the sample, roughly 8.4% are singletons; the top ten hold approximately 18%. The starting material was PBMCs, obtained more than 40 days after the first yellow fever vaccination. The receptors were sampled from a man aged 18 to 30 who received the YFV17D yellow fever vaccine.

This chain links TRBV12-3 or TRBV12-4 with TRBJ2-3; D is possibly TRBD1 or TRBD2 (5 bases each). The V end lost 3 bases, the J end lost 1 base, and 11 bases lay between the germline ends. The CDR3 has 15 residues. The CDR3 DNA is TGTGCCAGCAGTTTTTGGGGGTCGGGCACAGATACGCAGTATTTT. Translating gives CASSFWGSGTDTQYF.

This clonotype was counted at least ten times. The rearrangement joins TRBV5-1 to TRBJ2-2, with no clear D. V gave up 6 bases and J gave up 0 bases, with 15 bases separating them. Germline V lookup: CDR1 SGHRS, CDR2 YFSETQ. The CDR3 sequence is 16 residues long. CDR3 amino acids: CASTQDPITNTGELFF. CDR3 nucleotide sequence: TGCGCCAGCACCCAAGACCCAATCACGAACACCGGGGAGCTGTTTTTT.

The J gene is TRBJ2-1, the V gene TRBV7-2; D unresolved. The CDR3 has 15 residues. Germline CDR1 is SGHTA and CDR2 is FQGNSA. The V end lost 2 bases, the J end lost 5 bases, and 13 bases lay between the germline ends. The CDR3 here is CASSLLPSAHNEQFF. The CDR3 region has the DNA TGTGCCAGCAGCTTACTACCCTCGGCCCACAATGAGCAGTTCTTC. Looking up the rest from reference TRBV7-2 and TRBJ2-1 gives the full variable domain: GAGVSQSPSNKVTEKGKDVELRCDPISGHTALYWYRQSLGQGLEFLIYFQGNSAPDKSGLPSDRFSAERTGGSVSTLTIQRTQQEDSAVYLCASSLLPSAHNEQFFGPGTRLTVL.

The V call is TRBV20-1, the J call TRBJ2-7, with D perhaps matching TRBD1 (5 bases). The length of the CDR3 is 12 residues. V lost 6 bases and J 3 bases, leaving 12 bases between the germline ends. Per germline, CDR1 DFQATT and CDR2 SNEGSKA (reference sequence). CDR3 nucleotide sequence: TGCAGTGCAGGGGAAGAACTCTACGAGCAGTACTTC. It translates to CSAGEELYEQYF.

The chain employs TRBV20-1 and TRBJ1-1; the D gene is possibly TRBD1 (5 bases). Trimming shortened V by 0 bases and J by 4 bases, and 12 bases separated the two germline ends. Germline V lookup: CDR1 DFQATT, CDR2 SNEGSKA (reference sequence). CDR3 length: 14 amino acids. CDR3 sequence (DNA): TGCAGTGCTAGAGATGGGGGGTTTACCACTGAAGCTTTCTTT. Translation: CSARDGGFTTEAFF.

The chain recombines TRBV11-1 with TRBJ2-2, with a tentative D call TRBD1 (7 bases). V shed 5 bases and J shed 2 bases, with 18 bases lying between them. Germline-derived CDR1 and CDR2 are SGHAT and FQDESV (reference sequence). CDR3 length: 17 amino acids. The CDR3 region is CASSPGSGGINTGELFF. The CDR3 DNA reads TGTGCCAGCAGCCCAGGATCAGGGGGGATCAACACCGGGGAGCTGTTTTTT.

The V gene is TRBV6-2 or TRBV6-3, the J gene TRBJ2-1; D gene ambiguous. V gave up 9 bases and J gave up 0 bases, with 12 bases separating them. The CDR3 is 14 amino acids. Germline V gene sequence: CDR1 MNHEY, CDR2 SVGEGT. CDR3 nucleotide sequence: TGTGCCAGTCTCGGGTCCTACTCCTACAATGAGCAGTTCTTC. Residues: CASLGSYSYNEQFF.

This clonotype was seen more than once but under ten times. This chain links TRBV9 with TRBJ1-3, with D tentatively TRBD1 (6 bases). Germline CDR1 and CDR2: SGDLS and YYNGEE. Trimming cost V 4 bases and J 1 base, with 15 bases left between them. The CDR3 extends over 16 amino acids. CDR3 loop: CASSSHRDPSGNTIYF. CDR3 coding DNA: TGTGCCAGCAGCTCCCACAGGGACCCTTCTGGAAACACCATATATTTT.

This clonotype was observed a few times. V usage is TRBV29-1 and J usage is TRBJ2-2; D might be TRBD1 (6 bases). The CDR3 runs 13 residues. Germline CDR1 is SQVTM and CDR2 is ANQGSEA. Trimming removed 1 base at V and 6 bases at J, with 9 bases between. DNA of the CDR3: TGCAGCGTTGAAGTTAGGGGGTCCGGGGAGCTGTTTTTT. Its translation is CSVEVRGSGELFF.

Only one count was recorded for this clonotype. One base away lies a much larger clone, so this may be a sequencing read error. The genes are TRBV20-1 and TRBJ1-1; D is ambiguous. CDR1 is DFQATT, CDR2 SNEGSKA, per germline (reference sequence). This CDR3 is built from 12 residues. Trimming cost V 5 bases and J 1 base, with 8 bases left between them. The CDR3 protein is CSAYLPNTEAFF. Here the CDR3 DNA reads TGCAGTGCTTACTTGCCGAACACTGAAGCTTTCTTT.

This clonotype has a handful of counts. The chain is built from TRBV4-1 and TRBJ2-7; 8 bases agree with TRBD1. The V gene's germline CDR1 is MGHRA and CDR2 YSYEKL. This CDR3 comprises 17 residues. J lost 0 bases, V lost 0 bases, and 7 bases had no gene match. For the CDR3, the DNA is TGCGCCAGCAGCCAAGACCCATGGACAGGGAGCTCCTACGAGCAGTACTTC. It encodes CASSQDPWTGSSYEQYF.

CDR3 coding DNA: TGTGCCAGCAGCCAAGAAGCGGGACTAGCGGGGCATGAGCAGTTCTTC. Amino acids: CASSQEAGLAGHEQFF. The V call is TRBV3-1, the J call TRBJ2-1; 13 nucleotides match TRBD2. CDR3 size: 16 residues. Unmatched junction bases numbered 4, after V lost 0 bases and J lost 8 bases. Germline V CDR1 and CDR2: LGHDT, YNNKEL (reference sequence).